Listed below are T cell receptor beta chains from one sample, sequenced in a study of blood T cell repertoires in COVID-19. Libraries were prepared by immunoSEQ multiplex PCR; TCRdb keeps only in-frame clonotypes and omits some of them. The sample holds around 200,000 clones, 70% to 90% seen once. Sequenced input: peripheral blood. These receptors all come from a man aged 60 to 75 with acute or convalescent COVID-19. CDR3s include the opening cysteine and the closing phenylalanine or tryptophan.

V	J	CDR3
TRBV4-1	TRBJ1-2	CASSQGTGSTYGYTF
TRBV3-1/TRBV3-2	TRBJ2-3	CASSQGRGPATDTQYF
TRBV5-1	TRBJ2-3	CASSFGQGAGDTQYF
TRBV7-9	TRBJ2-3	CASSYTNDWADTQYF
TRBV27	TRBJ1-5	CASSRNRGDQPQHF
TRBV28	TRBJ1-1	CASSFFRPGSEAFF
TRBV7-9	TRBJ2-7	CASSAWERSSYEQYF
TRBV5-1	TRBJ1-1	CASSLERGRTEAFF
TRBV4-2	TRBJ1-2	CASSQEGRDRAGYTF
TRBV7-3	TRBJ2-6	CASSLMGQGRTAAGANVLTF
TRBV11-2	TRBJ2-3	CASSLELPPDTQYF
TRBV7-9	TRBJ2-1	CASSLAGAALEQFF
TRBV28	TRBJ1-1	CASRLYGEAFF
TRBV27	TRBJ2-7	CASGTSFRYEQYF
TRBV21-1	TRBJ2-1	CASSKAGQVHRNEQFF
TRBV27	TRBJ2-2	CASSRGQGLGELFF
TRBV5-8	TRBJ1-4	CASSSPGLSNEKLFF
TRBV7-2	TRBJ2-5	CASSLVGSGGETQYF
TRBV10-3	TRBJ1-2	CAISEPDEVRNTF
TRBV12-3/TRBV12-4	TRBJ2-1	CASSLGGLERFF
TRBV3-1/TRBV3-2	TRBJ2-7	CASSHTSAYEQYF
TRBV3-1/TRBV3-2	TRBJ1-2	CASSQGQGNGYTF
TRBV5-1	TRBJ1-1	CASSSSGTGSGMNTEAFF
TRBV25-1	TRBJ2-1	CASSTYNEQFF
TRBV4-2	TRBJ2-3	CASSQDGSGRVGDTQYF
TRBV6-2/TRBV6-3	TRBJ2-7	CASSSRYTDEQYF
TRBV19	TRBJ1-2	CASSFLPGQVGGYTF
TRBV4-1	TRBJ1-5	CASSQGTARQPQHF
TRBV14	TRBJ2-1	CASSPQMGGGEQFF
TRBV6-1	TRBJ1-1	CASSEQGMNTEAFF
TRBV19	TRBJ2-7	CASKAQGDRGHEQYF
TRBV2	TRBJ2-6	CASSQREPSSGANVLTF
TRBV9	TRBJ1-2	CASSVGTAYGYTF
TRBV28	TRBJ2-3	CASRNPGQGESTDTQYF
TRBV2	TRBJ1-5	CASSGTGGFQPQHF
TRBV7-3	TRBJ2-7	CASSPRLASHEQYF
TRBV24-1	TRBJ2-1	CATSDYRGSSYNEQFF
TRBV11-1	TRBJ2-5	CASSLLRTAIETQYF
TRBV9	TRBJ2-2	CASSARGRSNTGELFF
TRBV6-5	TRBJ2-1	CASSRGNEQFF
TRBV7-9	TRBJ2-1	CASSLGGRDNEQFF
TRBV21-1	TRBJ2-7	CASSKGPPMSGIEYEQYF
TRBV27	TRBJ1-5	CASRITSAPRGQPQHF
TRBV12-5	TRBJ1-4	CASGPRGGIEKLFF